This T cell receptor (beta chain) was observed in a study of prognosis after radiotherapy for stage I lung cancer. The study, taken as a whole, reports: The way patients used TRBV and TRBJ genes reportedly differed depending on whether they had metastases. Unique TCR clone counts went down once patients had stereotactic body radiation therapy, median around 10,000 versus 6,900.

This clonotype has ten or more counts. Its antigen is currently unknown. Two-round multiplex PCR, the amplification method, yielded TCR beta CDR3 from genomic DNA. Primers (each specific to one TRBV or TRBJ gene) were used in first-round PCR. One entry per CDR3 protein results from TCRdb running MiXCR on the multiplex PCR reads. The sample lists just under 20,000 distinct CDR3 sequences; around 26% were seen once. Between the trimmed V and J ends, which lost 0 bases and 6 bases, there was a span of 11 bases. Germline assignment: CDR1 MNHEY and CDR2 SVGEGT. This CDR3 is 14 amino acids long. The chain uses TRBV6-2 or TRBV6-3 and TRBJ1-2; weak D call: TRBD1 (5 bases). The sequence was obtained from a donor of 50 years or more with non-small cell lung cancer. Source: PBMCs, taken before or after stereotactic body radiation therapy (not recorded which). The CDR3 DNA reads TGTGCCAGCAGTTACTCCGGAGGGGCAGATGGCTACACCTTC. As protein: CASSYSGGADGYTF.